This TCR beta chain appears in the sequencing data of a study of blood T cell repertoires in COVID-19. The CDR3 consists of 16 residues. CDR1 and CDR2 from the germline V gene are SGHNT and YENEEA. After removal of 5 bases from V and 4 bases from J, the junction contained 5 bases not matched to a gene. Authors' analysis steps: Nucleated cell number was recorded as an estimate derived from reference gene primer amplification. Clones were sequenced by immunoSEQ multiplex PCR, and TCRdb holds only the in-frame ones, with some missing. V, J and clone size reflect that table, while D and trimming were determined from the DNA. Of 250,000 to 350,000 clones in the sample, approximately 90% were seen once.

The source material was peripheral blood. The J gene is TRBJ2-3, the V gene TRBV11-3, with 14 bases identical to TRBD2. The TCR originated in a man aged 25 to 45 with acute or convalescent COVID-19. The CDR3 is CASSTRLAGGPDTQYF. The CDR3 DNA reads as TGTGCCAGCAGCACGAGACTAGCGGGAGGGCCAGATACGCAGTATTTT. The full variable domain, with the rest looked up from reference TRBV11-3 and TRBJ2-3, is EAGVVQSPRYKIIEKKQPVAFWCNPISGHNTLYWYLQNLGQGPELLIRYENEEAVDDSQLPKDRFSAERLKGVDSTLKIQPAELGDSAVYLCASSTRLAGGPDTQYFGPGTRLTVL.